The source of this TCR beta chain is a study of blood T cell repertoires in COVID-19. Study as a whole: COVID-19 samples, acute and convalescent, were from the United States, Italy and Spain. The cDNA or gDNA used as material had been derived from T cells, B-cell-depleted T cells, or PBMCs.

Study processing details: Estimation of nucleated cell counts was performed using reference gene primer amplification. Assay used: immunoSEQ multiplex PCR; TCRdb lists only in-frame clones, some missing. Clone size and V and J calls were adopted from that table, with D and trimming inferred from the DNA. The data show approximately 280,000 clones, 85% seen once. Germline V gives CDR1 DFQATT, CDR2 SNEGSKA (reference sequence). Trimming took off 4 bases at V and 8 bases at J, with 11 bases between the two ends. The CDR3 is 11 residues long. The sequenced material came from peripheral blood. This TCR derives from a man aged 45-65 years with active or convalescent COVID-19. This chain uses TRBV20-1 with TRBJ1-2; D is possibly TRBD1 (5 bases). The CDR3 protein is CSAKSDRGYTF. The CDR3 DNA reads as TGCAGTGCTAAAAGCGACAGAGGCTACACCTTC.